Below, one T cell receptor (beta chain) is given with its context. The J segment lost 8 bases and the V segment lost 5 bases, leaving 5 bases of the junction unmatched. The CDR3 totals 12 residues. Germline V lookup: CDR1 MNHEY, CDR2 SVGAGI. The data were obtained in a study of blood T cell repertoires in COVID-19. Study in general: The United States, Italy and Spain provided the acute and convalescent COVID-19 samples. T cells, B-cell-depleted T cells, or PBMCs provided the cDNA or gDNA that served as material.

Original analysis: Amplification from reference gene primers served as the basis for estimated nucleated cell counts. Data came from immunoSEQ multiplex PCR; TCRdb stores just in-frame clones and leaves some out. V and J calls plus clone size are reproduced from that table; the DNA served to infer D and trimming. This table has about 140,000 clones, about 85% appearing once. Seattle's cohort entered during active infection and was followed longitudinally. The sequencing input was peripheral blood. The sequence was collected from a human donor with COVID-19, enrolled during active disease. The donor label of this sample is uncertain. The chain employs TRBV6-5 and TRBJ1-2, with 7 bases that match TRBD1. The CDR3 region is CASSRTGEGYTF. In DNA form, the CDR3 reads TGTGCCAGCAGTAGGACAGGTGAAGGCTACACCTTC.